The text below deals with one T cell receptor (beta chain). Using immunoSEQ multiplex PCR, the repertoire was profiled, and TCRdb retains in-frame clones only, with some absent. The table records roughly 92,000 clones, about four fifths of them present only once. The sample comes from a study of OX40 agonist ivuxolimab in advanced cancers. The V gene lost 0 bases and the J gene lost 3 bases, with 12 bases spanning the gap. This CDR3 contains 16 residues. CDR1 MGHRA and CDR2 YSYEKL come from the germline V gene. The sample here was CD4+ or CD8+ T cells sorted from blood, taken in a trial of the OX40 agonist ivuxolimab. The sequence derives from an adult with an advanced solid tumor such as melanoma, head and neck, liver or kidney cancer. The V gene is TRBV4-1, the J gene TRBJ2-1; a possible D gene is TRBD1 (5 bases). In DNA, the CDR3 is TGCGCCAGCAGCCAAGATAGGGGTGGATTCTACAATGAGCAGTTCTTC. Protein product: CASSQDRGGFYNEQFF.